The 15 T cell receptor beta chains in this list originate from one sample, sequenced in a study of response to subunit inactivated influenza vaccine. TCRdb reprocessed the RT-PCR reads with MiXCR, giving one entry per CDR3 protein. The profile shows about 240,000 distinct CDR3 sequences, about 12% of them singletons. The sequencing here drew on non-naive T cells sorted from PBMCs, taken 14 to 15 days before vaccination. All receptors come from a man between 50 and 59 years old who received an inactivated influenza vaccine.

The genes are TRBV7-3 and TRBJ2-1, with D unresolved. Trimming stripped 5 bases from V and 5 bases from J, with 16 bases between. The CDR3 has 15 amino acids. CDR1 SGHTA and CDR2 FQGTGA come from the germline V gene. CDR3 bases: TGTGCCAGCAGCGACATGAGACCAGAAAACAATGAGCAGTTCTTC. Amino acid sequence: CASSDMRPENNEQFF. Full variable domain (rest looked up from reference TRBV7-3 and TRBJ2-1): GAGVSQTPSNKVTEKGKYVELRCDPISGHTALYWYRQSLGQGPEFLIYFQGTGAADDSGLPNDRFFAVRPEGSVSTLKIQRTERGDSAVYLCASSDMRPENNEQFFGPGTRLTVL.

The DNA for the CDR3 is TGTGCCAGCAAGGGGACTAGCGGGAGTAACAATGAGCAGTTCTTC. It codes for CASKGTSGSNNEQFF. The V call is TRBV2, the J call TRBJ2-1, with 14 bases fitting TRBD2. Germline-derived CDR1 and CDR2 are SNHLY and FYNNEI. The V gene end was trimmed by 7 bases and the J gene end by 5 bases; junction bases not matched to a gene: 4. The CDR3 has 15 residues.

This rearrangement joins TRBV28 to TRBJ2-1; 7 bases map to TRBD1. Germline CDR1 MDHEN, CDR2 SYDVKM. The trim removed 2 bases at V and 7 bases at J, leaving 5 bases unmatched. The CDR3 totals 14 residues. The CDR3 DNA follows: TGTGCCAGCAGTTTAGGGACAGTTTTAAATGAGCAGTTCTTC. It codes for CASSLGTVLNEQFF.

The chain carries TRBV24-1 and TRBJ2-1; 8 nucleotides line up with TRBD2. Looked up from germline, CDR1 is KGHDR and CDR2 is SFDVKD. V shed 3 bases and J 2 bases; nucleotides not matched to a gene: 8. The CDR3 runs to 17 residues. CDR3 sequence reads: CATSDPGSGLAYNEQFF. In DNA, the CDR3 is TGTGCCACCAGTGATCCCGGGTCGGGACTAGCCTACAATGAGCAGTTCTTC.

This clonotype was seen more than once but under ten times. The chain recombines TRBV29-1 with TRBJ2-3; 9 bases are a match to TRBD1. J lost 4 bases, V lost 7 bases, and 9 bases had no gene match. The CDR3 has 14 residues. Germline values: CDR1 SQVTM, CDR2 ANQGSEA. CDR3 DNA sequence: TGCAGCGCCACCGGGACAGGGATAGCAGATACGCAGTATTTT. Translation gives CSATGTGIADTQYF.

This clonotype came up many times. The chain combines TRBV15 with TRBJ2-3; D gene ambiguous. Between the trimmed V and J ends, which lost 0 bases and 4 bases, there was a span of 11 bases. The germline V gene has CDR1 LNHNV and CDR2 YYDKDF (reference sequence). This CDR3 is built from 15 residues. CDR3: CATSRDAAKADTQYF. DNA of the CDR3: TGTGCCACCAGCAGAGATGCGGCAAAGGCAGATACGCAGTATTTT. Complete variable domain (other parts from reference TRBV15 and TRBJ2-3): DAMVIQNPRYQVTQFGKPVTLSCSQTLNHNVMYWYQQKSSQAPKLLFHYYDKDFNNEADTPDNFQSRRPNTSFCFLDIRSPGLGDTAMYLCATSRDAAKADTQYFGPGTRLTVL.

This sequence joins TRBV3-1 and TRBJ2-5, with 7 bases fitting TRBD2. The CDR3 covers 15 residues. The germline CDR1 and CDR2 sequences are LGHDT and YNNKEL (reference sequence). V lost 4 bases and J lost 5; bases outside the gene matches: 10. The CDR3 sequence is CASSPLGREEETQYF. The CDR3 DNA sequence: TGTGCCAGCAGCCCACTGGGACGGGAGGAGGAGACCCAGTACTTC.

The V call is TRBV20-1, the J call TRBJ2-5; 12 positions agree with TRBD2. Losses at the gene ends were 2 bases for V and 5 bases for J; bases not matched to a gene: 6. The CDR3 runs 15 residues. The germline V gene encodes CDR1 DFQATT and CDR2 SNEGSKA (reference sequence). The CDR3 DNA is TGCAGTGCTAGACCTCTAGCGGGAGGGGTGGAGACCCAGTACTTC. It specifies CSARPLAGGVETQYF.

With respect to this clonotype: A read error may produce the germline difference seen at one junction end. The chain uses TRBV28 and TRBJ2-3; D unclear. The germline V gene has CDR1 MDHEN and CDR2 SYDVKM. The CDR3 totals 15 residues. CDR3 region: CASREGFYGVDTQNF. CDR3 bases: TGTGCCAGCAGAGAAGGGTTCTATGGAGTGGATACGCAGAATTTT.

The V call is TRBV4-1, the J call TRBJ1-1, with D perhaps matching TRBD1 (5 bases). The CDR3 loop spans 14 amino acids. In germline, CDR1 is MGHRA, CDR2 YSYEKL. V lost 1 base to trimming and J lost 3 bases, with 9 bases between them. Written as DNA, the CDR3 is TGCGCCAGCAGCCAAGTCAGCAGGGACACTGAAGCTTTCTTT. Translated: CASSQVSRDTEAFF.

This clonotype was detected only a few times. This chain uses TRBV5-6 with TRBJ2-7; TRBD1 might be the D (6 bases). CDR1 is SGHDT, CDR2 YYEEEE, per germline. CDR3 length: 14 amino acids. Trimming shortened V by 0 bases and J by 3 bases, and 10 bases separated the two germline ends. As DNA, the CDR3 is TGTGCCAGCAGCTTGGGAACCAGGGGCTACGAGCAGTACTTC. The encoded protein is CASSLGTRGYEQYF.

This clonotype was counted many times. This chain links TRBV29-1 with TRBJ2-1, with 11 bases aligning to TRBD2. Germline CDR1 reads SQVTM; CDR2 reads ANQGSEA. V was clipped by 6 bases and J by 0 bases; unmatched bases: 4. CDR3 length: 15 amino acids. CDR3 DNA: TGCAGCGTAGCTGGACTAGCGGGCTCCTACAATGAGCAGTTCTTC. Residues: CSVAGLAGSYNEQFF.

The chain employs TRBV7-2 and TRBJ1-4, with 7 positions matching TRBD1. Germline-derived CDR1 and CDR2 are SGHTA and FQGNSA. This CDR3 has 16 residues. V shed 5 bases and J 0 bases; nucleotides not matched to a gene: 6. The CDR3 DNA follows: TGTGCCAGCAGCCCTAGAGGGGGCCCAACTAATGAAAAACTGTTTTTT. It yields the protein CASSPRGGPTNEKLFF.

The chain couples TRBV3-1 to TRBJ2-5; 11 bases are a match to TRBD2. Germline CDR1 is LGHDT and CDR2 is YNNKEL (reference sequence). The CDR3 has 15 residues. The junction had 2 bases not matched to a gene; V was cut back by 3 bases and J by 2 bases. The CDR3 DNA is TGTGCCAGCAGCCAGGGGACTAGCGGACAAGAGACCCAGTACTTC. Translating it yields CASSQGTSGQETQYF.

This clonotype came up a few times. The CDR3 reads CASSLGGRVTEAFF. In nucleotides, the CDR3 is TGTGCCAGCAGCTTAGGCGGCAGGGTCACTGAAGCTTTCTTT. This rearrangement joins TRBV7-9 to TRBJ1-1; a possible D gene is TRBD1 (5 bases). Germline V lookup: CDR1 SEHNR, CDR2 FQNEAQ (reference sequence). The CDR3 sequence is 14 residues long. Deletions cut 1 base from V and 4 bases from J, with 10 bases between. Full variable domain (outside the CDR3, taken from reference TRBV7-9 and TRBJ1-1): DTGVSQNPRHKITKRGQNVTFRCDPISEHNRLYWYRQTLGQGPEFLTYFQNEAQLEKSRLLSDRFSAERPKGSFSTLEIQRTEQGDSAMYLCASSLGGRVTEAFFGQGTRLTVV.